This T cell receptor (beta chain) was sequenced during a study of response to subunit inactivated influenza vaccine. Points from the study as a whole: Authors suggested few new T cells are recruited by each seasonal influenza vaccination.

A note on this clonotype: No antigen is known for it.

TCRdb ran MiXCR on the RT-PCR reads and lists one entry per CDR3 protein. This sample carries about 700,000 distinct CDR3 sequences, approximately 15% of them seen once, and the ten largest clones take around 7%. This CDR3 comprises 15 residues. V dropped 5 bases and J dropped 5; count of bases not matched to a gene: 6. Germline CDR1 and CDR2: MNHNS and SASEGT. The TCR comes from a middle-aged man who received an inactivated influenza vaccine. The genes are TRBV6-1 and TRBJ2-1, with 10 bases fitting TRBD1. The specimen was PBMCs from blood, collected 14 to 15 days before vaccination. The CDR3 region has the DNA TGTGCCAGCAGTAGACAGGGGGCATCGCACAATGAGCAGTTCTTC. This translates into CASSRQGASHNEQFF.